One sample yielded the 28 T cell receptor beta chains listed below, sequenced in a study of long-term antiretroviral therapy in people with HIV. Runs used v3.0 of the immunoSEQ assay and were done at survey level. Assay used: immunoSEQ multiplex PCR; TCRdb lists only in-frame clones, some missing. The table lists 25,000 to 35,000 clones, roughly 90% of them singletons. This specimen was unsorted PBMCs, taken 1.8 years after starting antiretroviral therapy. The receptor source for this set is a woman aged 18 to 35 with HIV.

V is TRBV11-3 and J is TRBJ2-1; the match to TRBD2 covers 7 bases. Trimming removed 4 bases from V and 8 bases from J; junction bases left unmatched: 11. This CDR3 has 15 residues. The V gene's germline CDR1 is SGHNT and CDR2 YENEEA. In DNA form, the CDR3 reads TGTGCCAGCAGCTCCCGGGGGGACTATCCCCATGAGCAGTTCTTC. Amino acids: CASSSRGDYPHEQFF.

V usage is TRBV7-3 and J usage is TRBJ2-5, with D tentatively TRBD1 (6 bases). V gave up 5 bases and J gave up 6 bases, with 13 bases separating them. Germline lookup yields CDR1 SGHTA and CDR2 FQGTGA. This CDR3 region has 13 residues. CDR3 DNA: TGTGCCAGCAGCCCTGACAGGAGGAAGACCCAGTACTTC. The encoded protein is CASSPDRRKTQYF.

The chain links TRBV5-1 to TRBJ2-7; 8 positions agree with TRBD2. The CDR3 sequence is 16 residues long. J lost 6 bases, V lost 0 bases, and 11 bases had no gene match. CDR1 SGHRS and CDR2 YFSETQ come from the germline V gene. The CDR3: CASSLGLAGPPGEQYF. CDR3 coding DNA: TGCGCCAGCAGCTTGGGCCTAGCGGGCCCCCCCGGCGAGCAGTACTTC. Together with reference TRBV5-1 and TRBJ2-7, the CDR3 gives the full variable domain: KAGVTQTPRYLIKTRGQQVTLSCSPISGHRSVSWYQQTPGQGLQFLFEYFSETQRNKGNFPGRFSGRQFSNSRSEMNVSTLELGDSALYLCASSLGLAGPPGEQYFGPGTRLTVT.

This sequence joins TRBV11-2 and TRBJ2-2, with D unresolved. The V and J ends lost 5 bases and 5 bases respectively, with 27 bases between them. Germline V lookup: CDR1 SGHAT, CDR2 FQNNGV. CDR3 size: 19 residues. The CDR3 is CASSPRRTPGSLGTGELFF. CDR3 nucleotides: TGTGCCAGCAGCCCACGAAGGACCCCCGGGTCCTTAGGGACCGGGGAGCTGTTTTTT.

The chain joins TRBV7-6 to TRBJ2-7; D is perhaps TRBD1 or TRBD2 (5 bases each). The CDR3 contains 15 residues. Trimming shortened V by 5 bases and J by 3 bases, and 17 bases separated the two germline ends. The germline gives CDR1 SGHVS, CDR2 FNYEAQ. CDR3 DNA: TGTGCCAGCAGCCCGACAGCCGATGGGGGCTACGAGCAGTACTTC. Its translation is CASSPTADGGYEQYF.

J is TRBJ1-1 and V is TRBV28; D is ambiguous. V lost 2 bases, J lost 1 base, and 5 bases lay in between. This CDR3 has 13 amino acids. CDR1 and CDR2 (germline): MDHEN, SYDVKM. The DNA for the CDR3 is TGTGCCAGCAGTTTAGGCGGGAACACTGAAGCTTTCTTT. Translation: CASSLGGNTEAFF.

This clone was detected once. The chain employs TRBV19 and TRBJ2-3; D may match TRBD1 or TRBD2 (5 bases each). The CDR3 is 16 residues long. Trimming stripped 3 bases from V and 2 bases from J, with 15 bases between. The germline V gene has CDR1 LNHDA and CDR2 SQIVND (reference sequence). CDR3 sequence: CASSIQASRDTDTQYF. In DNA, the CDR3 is TGTGCCAGTAGTATCCAGGCTAGCAGGGACACAGATACGCAGTATTTT.

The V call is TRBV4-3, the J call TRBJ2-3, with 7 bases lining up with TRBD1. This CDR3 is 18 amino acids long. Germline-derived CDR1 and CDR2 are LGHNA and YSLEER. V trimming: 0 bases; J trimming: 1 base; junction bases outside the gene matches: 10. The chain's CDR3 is CASSQELRGWGGTDTQYF. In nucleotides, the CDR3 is TGCGCCAGCAGCCAAGAACTCAGGGGGTGGGGTGGCACAGATACGCAGTATTTT.

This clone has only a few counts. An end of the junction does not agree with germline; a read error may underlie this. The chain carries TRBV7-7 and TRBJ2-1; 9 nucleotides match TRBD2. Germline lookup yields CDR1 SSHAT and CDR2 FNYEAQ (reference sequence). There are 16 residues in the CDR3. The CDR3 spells CASSPEGLAGDLGQFF. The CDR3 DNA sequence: TGTGCTAGCAGCCCCGAGGGGTTAGCGGGAGATCTCGGACAGTTCTTC.

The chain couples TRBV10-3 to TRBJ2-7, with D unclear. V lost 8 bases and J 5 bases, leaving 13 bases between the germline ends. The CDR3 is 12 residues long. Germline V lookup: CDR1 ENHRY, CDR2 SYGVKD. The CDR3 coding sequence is TGTGCCATCCGTGCAACCGTCGACGAGCAGTACTTC. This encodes CAIRATVDEQYF.

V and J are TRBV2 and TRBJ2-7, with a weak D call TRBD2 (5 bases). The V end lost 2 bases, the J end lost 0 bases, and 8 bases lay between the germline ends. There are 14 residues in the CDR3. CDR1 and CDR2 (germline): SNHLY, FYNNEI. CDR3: CASSETGYSYEQYF. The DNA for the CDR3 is TGTGCCAGCAGTGAAACGGGATACTCCTACGAGCAGTACTTC.

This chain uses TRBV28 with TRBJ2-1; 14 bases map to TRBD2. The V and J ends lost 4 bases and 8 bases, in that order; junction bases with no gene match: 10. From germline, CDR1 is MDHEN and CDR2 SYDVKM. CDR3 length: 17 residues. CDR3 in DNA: TGTGCCAGCAGTTCCGGGACTAGCGGGAGTAGGTCATATGAGCAGTTCTTC. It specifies CASSSGTSGSRSYEQFF.

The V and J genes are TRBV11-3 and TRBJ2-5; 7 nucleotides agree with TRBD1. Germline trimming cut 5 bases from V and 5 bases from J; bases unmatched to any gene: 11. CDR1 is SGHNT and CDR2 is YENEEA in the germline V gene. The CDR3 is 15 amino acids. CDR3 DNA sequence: TGTGCCAGCAGCCCTTCGACAGGGCTGGGGGAGACCCAGTACTTC. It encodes CASSPSTGLGETQYF.

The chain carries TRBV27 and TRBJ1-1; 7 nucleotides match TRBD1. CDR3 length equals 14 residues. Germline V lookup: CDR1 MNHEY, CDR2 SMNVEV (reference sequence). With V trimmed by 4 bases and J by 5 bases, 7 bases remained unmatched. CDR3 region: CASSWTGAGTEAFF. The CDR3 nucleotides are TGTGCCAGCAGTTGGACAGGAGCGGGGACTGAAGCTTTCTTT.

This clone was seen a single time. CDR3 nucleotides: TGTGCCAGTAGTATAGGTCCCGGGGCGATGAGGGAGCAGTACTTC. Its protein product is CASSIGPGAMREQYF. The chain is built from TRBV19 and TRBJ2-7; tentatively, D is TRBD1 or TRBD2 (5 bases each). Trimming stripped 1 base from V and 7 bases from J, with 17 bases between. The germline gives CDR1 LNHDA, CDR2 SQIVND (reference sequence). The CDR3 spans 15 residues.

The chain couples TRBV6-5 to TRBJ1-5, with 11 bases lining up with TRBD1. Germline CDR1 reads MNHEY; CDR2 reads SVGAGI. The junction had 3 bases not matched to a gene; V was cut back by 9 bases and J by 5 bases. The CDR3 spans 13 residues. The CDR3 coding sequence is TGTGCCAGTAGGACAGGGGGCGATCAGCCCCAGCATTTT. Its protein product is CASRTGGDQPQHF.

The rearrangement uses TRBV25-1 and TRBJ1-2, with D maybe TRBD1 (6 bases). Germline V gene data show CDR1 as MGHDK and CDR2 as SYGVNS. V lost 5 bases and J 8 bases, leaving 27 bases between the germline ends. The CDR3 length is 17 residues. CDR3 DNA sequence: TGTGCCAGCAGTTGGGGACACCCCCTGGCCAATACTATCGGCTACACCTTC. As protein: CASSWGHPLANTIGYTF.

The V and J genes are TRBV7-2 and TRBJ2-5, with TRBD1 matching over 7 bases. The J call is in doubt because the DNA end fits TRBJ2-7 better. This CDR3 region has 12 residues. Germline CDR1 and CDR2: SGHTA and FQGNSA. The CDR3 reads CASSLRQGEQYF. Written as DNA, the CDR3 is TGTGCCAGCAGCTTAAGACAGGGCGAGCAGTACTTC.

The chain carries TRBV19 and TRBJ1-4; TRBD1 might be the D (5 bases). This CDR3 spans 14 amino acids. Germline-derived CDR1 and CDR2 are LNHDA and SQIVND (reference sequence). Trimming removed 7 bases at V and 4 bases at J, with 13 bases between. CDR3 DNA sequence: TGTGCCAGTATGGAGACAGTAGGTAATGAAAAACTGTTTTTT. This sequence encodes CASMETVGNEKLFF.

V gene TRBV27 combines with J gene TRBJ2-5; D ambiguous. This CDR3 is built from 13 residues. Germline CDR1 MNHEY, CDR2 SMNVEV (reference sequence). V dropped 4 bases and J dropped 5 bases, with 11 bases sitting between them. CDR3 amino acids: CASSSSPQETQYF. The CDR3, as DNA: TGTGCCAGCAGTTCAAGCCCCCAGGAGACCCAGTACTTC.

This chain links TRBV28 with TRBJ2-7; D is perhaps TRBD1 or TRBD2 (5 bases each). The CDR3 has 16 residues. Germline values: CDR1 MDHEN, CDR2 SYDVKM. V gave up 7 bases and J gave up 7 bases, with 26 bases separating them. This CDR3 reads CASTGLEGTPSREQYF. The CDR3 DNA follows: TGTGCCAGCACCGGACTTGAGGGGACCCCCTCGAGGGAGCAGTACTTC.

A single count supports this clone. The CDR3 DNA reads as TGTGCCAGCAGTTCCGCTAGCGGGACTCGCACAGATACGCAGTATTTT. Protein product: CASSSASGTRTDTQYF. The rearrangement joins TRBV6-5 to TRBJ2-3; 9 nucleotides agree with TRBD2. Losses at the gene ends were 4 bases for V and 1 base for J; bases not matched to a gene: 6. The CDR3 is made up of 16 amino acids. The germline CDR1 and CDR2 sequences are MNHEY and SVGAGI.

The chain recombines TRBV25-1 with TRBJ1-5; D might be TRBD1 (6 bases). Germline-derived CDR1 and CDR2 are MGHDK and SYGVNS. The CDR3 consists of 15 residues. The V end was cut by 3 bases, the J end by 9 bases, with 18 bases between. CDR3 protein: CASSDYYRVRMPQHF. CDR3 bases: TGTGCCAGCAGTGATTACTACAGGGTAAGGATGCCCCAGCATTTT.

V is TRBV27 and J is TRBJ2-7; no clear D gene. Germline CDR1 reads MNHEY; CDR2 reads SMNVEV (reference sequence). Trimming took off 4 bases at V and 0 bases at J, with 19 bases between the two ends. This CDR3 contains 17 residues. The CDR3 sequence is CASSSLPTAPSSYEQYF. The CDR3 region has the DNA TGTGCCAGCAGTTCTCTACCCACCGCTCCGAGCTCCTACGAGCAGTACTTC.

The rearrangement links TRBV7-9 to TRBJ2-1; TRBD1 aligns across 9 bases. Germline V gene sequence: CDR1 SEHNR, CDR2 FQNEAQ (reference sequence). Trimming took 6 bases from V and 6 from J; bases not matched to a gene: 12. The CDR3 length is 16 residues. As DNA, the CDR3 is TGTGCCAGCAGGTCCCTGGGGGGACAGGGCTTCAATGAGCAGTTCTTC. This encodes CASRSLGGQGFNEQFF.

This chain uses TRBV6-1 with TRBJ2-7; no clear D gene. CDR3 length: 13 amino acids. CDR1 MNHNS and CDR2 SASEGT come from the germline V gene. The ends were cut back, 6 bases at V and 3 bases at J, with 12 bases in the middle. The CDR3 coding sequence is TGTGCCAGCAGAGACGCTTTTTTCTACGAGCAGTACTTC. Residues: CASRDAFFYEQYF.

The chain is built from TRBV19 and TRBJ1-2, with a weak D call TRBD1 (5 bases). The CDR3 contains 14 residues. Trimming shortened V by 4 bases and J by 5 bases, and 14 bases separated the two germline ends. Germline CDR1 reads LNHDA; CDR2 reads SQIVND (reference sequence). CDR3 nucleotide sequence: TGTGCCAGTAGTACCCGTCGGGACGGGTATGGCTACACCTTC. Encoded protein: CASSTRRDGYGYTF.

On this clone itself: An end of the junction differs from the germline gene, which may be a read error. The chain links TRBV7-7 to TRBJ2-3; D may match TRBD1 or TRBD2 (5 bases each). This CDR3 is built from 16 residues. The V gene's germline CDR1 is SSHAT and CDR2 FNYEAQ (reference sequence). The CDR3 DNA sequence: TGTGCTAGCAGCTTAGAGGGCAGGGTGGGGGCAGATACGCAGTATTTT. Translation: CASSLEGRVGADTQYF.